This T cell receptor beta chain was sequenced in a study of spatial heterogeneity in lung cancer. This clonotype is medium-sized (0.01 to 0.1%) by share. CDR3 length equals 14 residues. V shed 0 bases and J shed 3 bases, with 8 bases lying between them. Germline V lookup: CDR1 DFQATT, CDR2 SNEGSKA (reference sequence). Carried by each TCR cDNA molecule was a unique molecular identifier. TCRdb called the 5' RACE reads again in MiXCR, with one record for every CDR3 protein. The sample includes roughly 1,400 distinct CDR3 sequences, around 13% seen only once; the top ten take 16%. Indicated time point: sample taken at primary tumor resection. Material for sequencing was whole RNA from tumor, nontumor lung or frozen PBMC, left unsorted.

The J gene is TRBJ2-2, the V gene TRBV20-1; D unclear. The sequencing used normal lung tissue next to the tumor, collected at surgery. The receptor's source is a male donor with early-stage non-small cell lung cancer. In DNA, the CDR3 is TGCAGTGCTAGAGACTTGGTACACACCGGGGAGCTGTTTTTT. Translation: CSARDLVHTGELFF.